The TCR beta chain described here comes from a study of blood T cell repertoires in COVID-19. Sequencing was performed with immunoSEQ multiplex PCR; in TCRdb, only in-frame clones are kept and a portion is missing. The repertoire holds some 310,000 clones, with about nine tenths as singletons. The V gene's germline CDR1 is KGHSH and CDR2 LQKENI. With 3 bases removed from V and 8 bases from J, the gap between germline ends came to 13 bases. The CDR3 runs to 13 residues. The clonotype was recovered from a man aged 45 to 65 with active or convalescent COVID-19. V and J are TRBV18 and TRBJ1-2; the D gene is possibly TRBD1 (5 bases). Source material: peripheral blood. CDR3: CASSPAGPSGYTF. The DNA of the CDR3 is TGTGCCAGCTCACCGGCAGGGCCGAGCGGCTACACCTTC.